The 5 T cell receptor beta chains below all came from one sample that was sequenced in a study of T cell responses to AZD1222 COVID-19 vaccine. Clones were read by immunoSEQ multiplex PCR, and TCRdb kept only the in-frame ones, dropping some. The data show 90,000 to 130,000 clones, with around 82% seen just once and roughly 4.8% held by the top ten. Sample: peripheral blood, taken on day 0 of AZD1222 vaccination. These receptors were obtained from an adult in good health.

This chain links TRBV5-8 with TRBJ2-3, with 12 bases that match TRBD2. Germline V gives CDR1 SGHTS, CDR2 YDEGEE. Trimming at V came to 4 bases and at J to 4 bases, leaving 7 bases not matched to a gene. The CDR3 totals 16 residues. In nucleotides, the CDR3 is TGTGCCAGCAGCCTTCGGCGGACTAGCGGGGCAGATACGCAGTATTTT. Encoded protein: CASSLRRTSGADTQYF.

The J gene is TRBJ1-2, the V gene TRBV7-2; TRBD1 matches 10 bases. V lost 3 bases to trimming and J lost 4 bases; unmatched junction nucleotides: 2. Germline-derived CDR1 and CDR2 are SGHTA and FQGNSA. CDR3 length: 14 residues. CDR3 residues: CASSFRDRGYGYTF. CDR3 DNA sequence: TGTGCCAGCAGCTTCCGGGACAGGGGCTATGGCTACACCTTC.

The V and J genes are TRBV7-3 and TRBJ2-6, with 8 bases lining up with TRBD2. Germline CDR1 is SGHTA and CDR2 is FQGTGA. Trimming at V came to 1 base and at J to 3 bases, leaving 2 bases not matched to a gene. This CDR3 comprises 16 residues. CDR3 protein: CASSLRAGGGANVLTF. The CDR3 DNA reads TGTGCCAGCAGCTTAAGGGCGGGGGGTGGGGCCAACGTCCTGACTTTC.

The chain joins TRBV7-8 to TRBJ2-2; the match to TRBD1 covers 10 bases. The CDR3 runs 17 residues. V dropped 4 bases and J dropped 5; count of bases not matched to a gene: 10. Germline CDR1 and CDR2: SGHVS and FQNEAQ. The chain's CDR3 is CASSSRVGTGVTGELFF. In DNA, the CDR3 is TGTGCCAGCAGCTCGAGGGTGGGGACAGGGGTAACCGGGGAGCTGTTTTTT. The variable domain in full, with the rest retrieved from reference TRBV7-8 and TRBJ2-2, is GAGVSQSPRYKVAKRGQDVALRCDPISGHVSLFWYQQALGQGPEFLTYFQNEAQLDKSGLPSDRFFAERPEGSVSTLKIQRTQQEDSAVYLCASSSRVGTGVTGELFFGEGSRLTVL.

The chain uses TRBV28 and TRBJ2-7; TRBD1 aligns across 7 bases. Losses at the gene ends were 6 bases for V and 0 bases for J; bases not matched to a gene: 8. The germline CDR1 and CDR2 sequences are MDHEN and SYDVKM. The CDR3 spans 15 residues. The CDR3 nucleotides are TGTGCCAGCAGCCGAGGGGGCATGAGCTCCTACGAGCAGTACTTC. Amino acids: CASSRGGMSSYEQYF.